This T cell receptor beta chain emerged from a study of blood T cell repertoires in COVID-19. Repertoires were generated with immunoSEQ multiplex PCR, while TCRdb's copy carries only in-frame clones and drops some. The sample holds 200,000 or so clones, about four fifths seen once. The CDR3 contains 12 residues. Trimming cost V 7 bases and J 4 bases, with 10 bases left between them. The sequenced sample was peripheral blood. The TCR comes from a woman in her fifties or sixties with acute or convalescent COVID-19. This rearrangement joins TRBV12-3 or TRBV12-4 to TRBJ1-1; D remains unclear. The chain's CDR3 is CASMRVGTEAFF. DNA of the CDR3: TGTGCCAGCATGCGGGTGGGCACTGAAGCTTTCTTT.